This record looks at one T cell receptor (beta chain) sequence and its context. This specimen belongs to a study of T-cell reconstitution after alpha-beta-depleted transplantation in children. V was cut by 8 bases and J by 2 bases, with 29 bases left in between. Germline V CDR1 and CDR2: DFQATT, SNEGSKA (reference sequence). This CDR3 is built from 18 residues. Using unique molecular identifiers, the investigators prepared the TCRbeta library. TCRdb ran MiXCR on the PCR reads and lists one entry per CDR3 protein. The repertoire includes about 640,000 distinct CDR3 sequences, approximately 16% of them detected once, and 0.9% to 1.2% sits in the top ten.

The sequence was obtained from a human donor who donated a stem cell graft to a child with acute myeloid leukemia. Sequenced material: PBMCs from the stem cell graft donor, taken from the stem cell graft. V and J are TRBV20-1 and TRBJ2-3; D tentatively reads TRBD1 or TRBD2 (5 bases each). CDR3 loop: CSFGNWGRDLEYTDTQYF. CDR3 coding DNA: TGCAGTTTCGGAAACTGGGGTCGGGACCTCGAGTACACAGATACGCAGTATTTT.